The 21 T cell receptor beta chains below all came from one sample that was sequenced in a study of immune evolution from preneoplasia to lung adenocarcinoma. Sequencing was performed with immunoSEQ multiplex PCR; in TCRdb, only in-frame clones are kept and a portion is missing. In the table there are more than 10,000 clones, 65% to 80% of which are singletons. The source material was FFPE normal lung tissue adjacent to the tumor. The receptor set was obtained from a person between 60 and 70 years old with lung adenocarcinoma. Some clones in this sample may be carry-over from other donors' samples.

The chain has TRBV15 and TRBJ2-1; D is undetermined. CDR3 length: 17 amino acids. CDR1 LNHNV and CDR2 YYDKDF come from the germline V gene (reference sequence). V was trimmed by 5 bases and J by 4 bases, leaving 21 bases between them. The CDR3 bases are TGTGCCACCAGCCCTGGTATGGCAGGCCAAACTTACAATGAGCAGTTCTTC. This gives the protein CATSPGMAGQTYNEQFF.

V is TRBV9 and J is TRBJ2-5; 8 bases are a match to TRBD2. The CDR3 length is 15 residues. CDR1 is SGDLS and CDR2 is YYNGEE in the germline V gene. V was pared by 3 bases and J by 4 bases, with 8 bases of the junction left unmatched. This CDR3 reads CASSAETSARETQYF. CDR3 nucleotides: TGTGCCAGCAGCGCTGAGACTAGCGCTCGAGAGACCCAGTACTTC.

The chain links TRBV4-2 to TRBJ1-1; D gene uncertain. This CDR3 is 14 amino acids long. V was clipped by 4 bases and J by 4 bases, with 13 bases between them. From germline, CDR1 is LGHNA and CDR2 YNFKEQ. CDR3 region: CASSLQVGGTEAFF. The CDR3 bases are TGTGCCAGCAGCCTGCAGGTGGGTGGCACTGAAGCTTTCTTT.

Only a few counts were recorded for this clone. The gene calls are TRBV11-2 and TRBJ2-3; D might be TRBD2 (6 bases). The CDR3 totals 13 residues. Trimming removed 1 base at V and 4 bases at J, with 6 bases between. Germline V gives CDR1 SGHAT, CDR2 FQNNGV. The CDR3 bases are TGTGCCAGCAGCTTAGCGGGAGCAGATACGCAGTATTTT. Protein product: CASSLAGADTQYF.

The chain joins TRBV18 to TRBJ1-2, with a possible D match to TRBD1 (5 bases). V lost 0 bases and J 8 bases, leaving 16 bases between the germline ends. Germline V gives CDR1 KGHSH, CDR2 LQKENI. This CDR3 region has 15 residues. The chain's CDR3 is CASSPPSGHRGGYTF. The CDR3 DNA reads as TGTGCCAGCTCACCACCGTCTGGACACCGCGGAGGCTACACCTTC.

The J gene is TRBJ1-2, the V gene TRBV29-1, with unresolved D. V gave up 0 bases and J gave up 7 bases, with 9 bases separating them. The CDR3 sequence is 12 residues long. Germline V gene data show CDR1 as SQVTM and CDR2 as ANQGSEA. In nucleotides, the CDR3 is TGCAGCGTTGAAGATGGTGCGGGTGGCTACACCTTC. Amino acid sequence: CSVEDGAGGYTF.

V and J are TRBV28 and TRBJ2-7; D gene ambiguous. Germline CDR1 MDHEN, CDR2 SYDVKM. The length of the CDR3 is 12 residues. With 5 bases removed from V and 7 bases from J, the gap between germline ends came to 12 bases. The CDR3 protein is CASSDRADEQYF. The CDR3, as DNA: TGTGCCAGCAGTGATCGGGCGGATGAGCAGTACTTC.

This clone came up once. The chain joins TRBV27 to TRBJ1-2; the D is unclear. Germline lookup yields CDR1 MNHEY and CDR2 SMNVEV (reference sequence). This CDR3 has 13 amino acids. Trimming stripped 3 bases from V and 2 bases from J, with 7 bases between. CDR3 DNA sequence: TGTGCCAGCAGTTTGAACCTAAACTATGGCTACACCTTC. Translated, it gives CASSLNLNYGYTF.

Here the CDR3 reads CASSLEFSNQPQHF. For the CDR3, the DNA is TGTGCCAGCAGTTTGGAGTTTAGCAATCAGCCCCAGCATTTT. The V gene is TRBV28, the J gene TRBJ1-5; no clear D. The CDR3 is made up of 14 amino acids. V lost 3 bases and J 0 bases, leaving 6 bases between the germline ends. Looked up from germline, CDR1 is MDHEN and CDR2 is SYDVKM.

The rearrangement links TRBV5-1 to TRBJ2-2; D is undetermined. Trimming cost V 0 bases and J 7 bases, with 7 bases left between them. This CDR3 has 13 residues. CDR1 SGHRS and CDR2 YFSETQ come from the germline V gene. DNA of the CDR3: TGCGCCAGCAGCTTGGGCGATTACGGGGAGCTGTTTTTT. This encodes CASSLGDYGELFF. The full variable domain, its missing parts supplied by reference TRBV5-1 and TRBJ2-2, is KAGVTQTPRYLIKTRGQQVTLSCSPISGHRSVSWYQQTPGQGLQFLFEYFSETQRNKGNFPGRFSGRQFSNSRSEMNVSTLELGDSALYLCASSLGDYGELFFGEGSRLTVL.

The chain couples TRBV27 to TRBJ1-5, with D unclear. CDR3 length: 15 residues. In germline, CDR1 is MNHEY, CDR2 SMNVEV (reference sequence). Trimming cost V 6 bases and J 5 bases, with 17 bases left between them. CDR3 nucleotide sequence: TGTGCCAGCAGCCATAACCCCGTGCCAGATCAGCCCCAGCATTTT. It codes for CASSHNPVPDQPQHF.

The chain uses TRBV11-2 and TRBJ2-7; the match to TRBD1 covers 7 bases. From germline, CDR1 is SGHAT and CDR2 FQNNGV. Trimming removed 5 bases from V and 3 bases from J; junction bases left unmatched: 16. The CDR3 length is 17 residues. The CDR3 DNA sequence: TGTGCCAGCAGCGAAACGTGGACCGGGACAGTAGACTACGAGCAGTACTTC. Translation gives CASSETWTGTVDYEQYF. The full variable domain, rest sourced from reference TRBV11-2 and TRBJ2-7, is EAGVAQSPRYKIIEKRQSVAFWCNPISGHATLYWYQQILGQGPKLLIQFQNNGVVDDSQLPKDRFSAERLKGVDSTLKIQPAKLEDSAVYLCASSETWTGTVDYEQYFGPGTRLTVT.

The V call is TRBV14, the J call TRBJ2-4; D is unclear. The CDR3 is 12 amino acids. Germline CDR1 SGHDN, CDR2 FVKESK. Trimming stripped 1 base from V and 8 bases from J, with 6 bases between. CDR3: CASSQVEYIQYF. The CDR3 DNA sequence: TGTGCCAGCAGCCAAGTCGAGTACATTCAGTACTTC.

The chain is built from TRBV6-6 and TRBJ1-1, with a tentative D call TRBD1 (6 bases). Per germline, CDR1 MNHNY and CDR2 SVGAGI (reference sequence). V was cut by 8 bases and J by 4 bases, with 14 bases left in between. This CDR3 region has 13 residues. The DNA for the CDR3 is TGTGCCAGCCGCCGCGGAGGGGGCACTGAAGCTTTCTTT. Amino acid sequence: CASRRGGGTEAFF.

This clone was observed a single time. CDR3 nucleotides: TGTGCCTGGAGGCCATCTACAGATACGCAGTATTTT. Translated, it gives CAWRPSTDTQYF. This chain joins TRBV30 and TRBJ2-3; D remains unclear. Germline values: CDR1 GTSNPN, CDR2 SVGIG (reference sequence). Between the trimmed V and J ends, which lost 3 bases and 3 bases, there was a span of 7 bases. The CDR3 has 12 residues.

This clone counts as large. This chain links TRBV18 with TRBJ2-7; 9 positions match TRBD1. The junction had 8 bases not matched to a gene; V was cut back by 5 bases and J by 6 bases. Germline V lookup: CDR1 KGHSH, CDR2 LQKENI. CDR3 size: 14 residues. The CDR3 protein is CASSSRRTGVEQYF. The CDR3 bases are TGTGCCAGCTCATCCCGCCGGACAGGGGTCGAGCAGTACTTC.

The V and J genes are TRBV28 and TRBJ2-6, with TRBD1 matching over 9 bases. The CDR3 has 19 residues. The germline V gene has CDR1 MDHEN and CDR2 SYDVKM. Trimming removed 7 bases from V and 2 bases from J; junction bases left unmatched: 15. As DNA, the CDR3 is TGTGCCAGCACCGTACTCGGGACAGGGAGATCAACTGGGGCCAACGTCCTGACTTTC. This translates into CASTVLGTGRSTGANVLTF.

This clone is large. The V and J genes are TRBV15 and TRBJ2-7; perhaps TRBD2 as D (5 bases). Germline V lookup: CDR1 LNHNV, CDR2 YYDKDF (reference sequence). With 1 base removed from V and 5 bases from J, the gap between germline ends came to 12 bases. This CDR3 comprises 14 residues. CDR3 sequence reads: CATSRVGLGDEQYF. In DNA form, the CDR3 reads TGTGCCACCAGCAGAGTAGGACTGGGCGACGAGCAGTACTTC.

The V gene is TRBV11-2, the J gene TRBJ2-3; D may be TRBD1 or TRBD2 (5 bases each). The V and J ends lost 5 bases and 7 bases respectively, with 19 bases between them. The CDR3 covers 15 residues. The germline gives CDR1 SGHAT, CDR2 FQNNGV. In DNA form, the CDR3 reads TGTGCCAGCAGCCCCCCGGGACCCGTAGCACATACGCAGTATTTT. It translates to CASSPPGPVAHTQYF. The full variable domain, its missing parts supplied by reference TRBV11-2 and TRBJ2-3, is EAGVAQSPRYKIIEKRQSVAFWCNPISGHATLYWYQQILGQGPKLLIQFQNNGVVDDSQLPKDRFSAERLKGVDSTLKIQPAKLEDSAVYLCASSPPGPVAHTQYFGPGTRLTVL.

V usage is TRBV7-9 and J usage is TRBJ2-5, with TRBD2 matching 9 bases. This CDR3 is built from 16 residues. V shed 6 bases and J 2 bases; nucleotides not matched to a gene: 10. The V gene's germline CDR1 is SEHNR and CDR2 FQNEAQ (reference sequence). The CDR3 spells CASRPNSGRTQETQYF. In DNA, the CDR3 is TGTGCCAGCAGACCAAATAGCGGGAGAACACAAGAGACCCAGTACTTC.

The rearrangement uses TRBV29-1 and TRBJ2-5, with D perhaps matching TRBD1 (6 bases). The V end was cut by 7 bases, the J end by 6 bases, with 15 bases between. Per the germline V gene, CDR1 is SQVTM and CDR2 is ANQGSEA. This CDR3 contains 12 residues. The CDR3 DNA sequence: TGCAGCGGCGCCAACAGGGAAAAGACCCAGTACTTC. Protein: CSGANREKTQYF. Drawing the rest from reference TRBV29-1 and TRBJ2-5, the complete variable domain is SAVISQKPSRDICQRGTSLTIQCQVDSQVTMMFWYRQQPGQSLTLIATANQGSEATYESGFVIDKFPISRPNLTFSTLTVSNMSPEDSSIYLCSGANREKTQYFGPGTRLLVL.